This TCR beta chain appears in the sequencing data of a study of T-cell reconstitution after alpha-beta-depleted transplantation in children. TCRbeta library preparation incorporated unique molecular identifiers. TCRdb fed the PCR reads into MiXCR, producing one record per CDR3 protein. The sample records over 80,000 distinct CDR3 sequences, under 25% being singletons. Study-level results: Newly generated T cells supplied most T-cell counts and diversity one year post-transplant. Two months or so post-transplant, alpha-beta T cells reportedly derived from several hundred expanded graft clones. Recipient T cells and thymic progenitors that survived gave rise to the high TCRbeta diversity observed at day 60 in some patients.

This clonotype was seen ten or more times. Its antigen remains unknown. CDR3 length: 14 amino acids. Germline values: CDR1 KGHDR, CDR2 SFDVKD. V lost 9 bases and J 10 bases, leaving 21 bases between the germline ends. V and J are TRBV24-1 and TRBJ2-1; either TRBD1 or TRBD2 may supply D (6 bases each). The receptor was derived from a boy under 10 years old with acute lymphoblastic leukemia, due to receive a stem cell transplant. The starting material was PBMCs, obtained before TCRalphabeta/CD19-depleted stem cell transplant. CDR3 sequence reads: CATRLSGARDEQFF. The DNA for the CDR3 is TGTGCCACCCGACTGTCAGGGGCGCGGGACGAGCAGTTCTTC.